The T cell receptor (beta chain) under discussion was sequenced for a study of CD8 T cells in Susac syndrome (dated by TCRdb to the late 2010s). In the study overall: Repertoire sequencing was used to test whether CD8+ T cell activation and differentiation in Susac syndrome was antigen driven.

Overall study outcomes, separate from this receptor: The TCR sequencing and HLA analysis was acknowledged to have included a relatively small number of individuals.

Peripheral blood CD8+ and CD4+ T cells from healthy donors, Susac syndrome patients and multiple sclerosis patients were profiled using high-throughput TCR beta sequencing. Healthy donors were included as age- and sex-matched controls. Bulk CD8+ and CD4+ T cells were purified by magnetic negative isolation, whereas CD8+ TEMRA cells were enriched by FACS. Blood was collected in EDTA tubes and processed within 24 hours, with PBMCs isolated through density gradient centrifugation. PBMCs intended for TCR sequencing were cryopreserved in liquid nitrogen and thawed later in a water bath at 37 degrees C. The sorted or isolated CD4+, CD8+ and CD8+ TEMRA cells reached a purity of at least 90%. Comment on this clonotype: The specificity of this receptor is unknown. It has no much larger one-base neighbor in the sample; base qualities were not kept.

RNA was extracted using the RNeasy kit, and roughly 0.5 to 1 ug of the RNA was reverse transcribed with random hexamers. The immunoSEQ multiplex PCR assay, covering 54 Vbeta and 13 Jbeta segments, was used to amplify TCR beta CDR3 regions. To correct PCR amplification bias, a synthetic template baseline was used for both primer optimization and computational correction. In the original analysis: Reads were annotated to V, D and J genes according to IMGT and were analyzed with immunoSEQ Analyzer, with only productive sequences retained. Clonality was calculated as one minus the Shannon entropy normalized by log2 of the number of productive unique sequences. For each patient and control, public and private clones were evaluated among the 100 most prevalent clones. Susac-specific clones were defined as absent from healthy and MS cohorts, 1052 published viral clones and other ImmuneACCESS disease sequences. TCRdb reprocessed the public reads (quality trimming at Q25 with fastp, clone calling with MiXCR) and kept in-frame beta chains. Identical CDR3 protein sequences are pooled into one entry, listed with their most common genes and DNA. These V and J calls are TCRdb output, not the study's own analysis. The sample table contains 160,000 or so distinct CDR3 sequences; only one count was recorded for 92% of them. Jointly, the top ten make up around 0.087% of the sample.

The CDR3 runs 14 residues from the cysteine to the phenylalanine. Only the CDR3 region is kept as DNA, spanning 42 bases read in frame from base 1. Deletion took 9 bases off V and 6 bases off J, with a span of 21 bases between the germline ends. Taken from the germline V gene, the CDR1 and CDR2 loops are SGHAT and FQNNGV. The sequence was obtained from a human donor in good health. The sample was CD4+ T cells from PBMCs. The rearrangement joined TRBV11-2 to TRBJ2-7; the D call is tentative, TRBD1 or TRBD2, as each matches 5 bases. The CDR3 in this case is CARNPPRGPGEQYF. The nucleotide sequence is TGTGCCAGAAACCCCCCCCGGGGACCGGGCGAGCAGTACTTC.